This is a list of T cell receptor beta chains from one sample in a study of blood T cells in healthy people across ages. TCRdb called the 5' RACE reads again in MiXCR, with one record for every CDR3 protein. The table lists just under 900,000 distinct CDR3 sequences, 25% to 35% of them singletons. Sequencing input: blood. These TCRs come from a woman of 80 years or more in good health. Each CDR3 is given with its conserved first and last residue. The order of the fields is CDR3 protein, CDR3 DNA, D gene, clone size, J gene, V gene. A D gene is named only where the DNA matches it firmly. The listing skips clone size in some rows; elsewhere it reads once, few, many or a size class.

CASRLTGGFNQPQHF | TGTGCCAGCAGATTGACAGGGGGGTTCAATCAGCCCCAGCATTTT | TRBD1 | NA | TRBJ1-5 | TRBV12-3/TRBV12-4
CASSLGLANEQETQYF | TGTGCCAGCAGCTTAGGACTAGCGAATGAACAAGAGACCCAGTACTTC | TRBD2 | NA | TRBJ2-5 | TRBV7-3
CSAPSAYGNEQFF | TGCAGTGCCCCTAGTGCCTACGGCAATGAGCAGTTCTTC | NA | many | TRBJ2-1 | TRBV20-1
CASSEAMWGLAFF | TGTGCCAGCAGTGAAGCGATGTGGGGTTTAGCTTTCTTT | NA | NA | TRBJ1-1 | TRBV2
CASSDNYRGRELFF | TGCGCCAGCAGCGACAATTACAGGGGTCGGGAGCTGTTTTTT | TRBD1 | NA | TRBJ2-2 | TRBV5-1
CSARDMAGLRYNEQFF | TGCAGTGCTAGAGATATGGCAGGGCTGAGGTACAATGAGCAGTTCTTC | NA | NA | TRBJ2-1 | TRBV20-1
CASSPGGQVNTEAFF | TGTGCCAGCAGCCCTGGAGGACAGGTGAACACTGAAGCTTTCTTT | TRBD1 | few | TRBJ1-1 | TRBV3-1
CASSLDLAGQQETQYF | TGTGCCAGCAGCTTAGATCTAGCGGGACAACAAGAGACCCAGTACTTC | TRBD2 | NA | TRBJ2-5 | TRBV7-2
CASSYGSSEYTEAFF | TGTGCCAGCAGCTACGGGTCTTCGGAGTACACTGAAGCTTTCTTT | NA | few | TRBJ1-1 | TRBV7-2
CSARHTGQETQYF | TGCAGTGCTAGGCACACGGGACAAGAGACCCAGTACTTC | NA | many | TRBJ2-5 | TRBV20-1
CASSLSGGAREQYF | TGTGCCAGCAGCTTATCCGGGGGGGCCCGCGAGCAGTACTTC | TRBD2 | NA | TRBJ2-7 | TRBV7-2
CASSLETAPYGYTF | TGTGCCAGCAGCTTAGAGACAGCGCCGTATGGCTACACCTTC | NA | once | TRBJ1-2 | TRBV7-9
CASSQGPIWNTIYF | TGCGCCAGCAGCCAAGGGCCCATCTGGAACACCATATATTTT | NA | NA | TRBJ1-3 | TRBV4-3
CASSYQGREKLFF | TGTGCCAGCAGTTACCAGGGTAGAGAAAAACTGTTTTTT | NA | once | TRBJ1-4 | TRBV6-6
CASSQRSGGYEQYF | TGTGCCAGCAGCCAACGTTCAGGGGGCTACGAGCAGTACTTC | TRBD1 | many | TRBJ2-7 | TRBV4-2
CASSSFRTGPYGYTF | TGTGCCAGCAGCTCTTTTCGGACAGGGCCCTATGGCTACACCTTC | TRBD1 | many | TRBJ1-2 | TRBV7-2
CAGGPGTGRGNTEAFF | TGTGCCGGCGGCCCCGGGACAGGGAGAGGGAACACTGAAGCTTTCTTT | TRBD1 | NA | TRBJ1-1 | TRBV12-3/TRBV12-4
CASSLVPGWNTEAFF | TGTGCCAGCAGCTTAGTCCCAGGGTGGAACACTGAAGCTTTCTTT | NA | many | TRBJ1-1 | TRBV7-8
CASSYSIGHRDHQPQHF | TGTGCCAGCAGTTACTCGATAGGCCACAGGGATCATCAGCCCCAGCATTTT | NA | few | TRBJ1-5 | TRBV6-6
CASSPRGRGALSSYNEQFF | TGTGCCAGCAGCCCCAGGGGACGGGGGGCCCTAAGCTCCTACAATGAGCAGTTCTTC | NA | many | TRBJ2-1 | TRBV12-3/TRBV12-4
CSASPWGEVAYNEQFF | TGCAGTGCTAGCCCTTGGGGGGAGGTCGCCTACAATGAGCAGTTCTTC | NA | many | TRBJ2-1 | TRBV20-1
CASSLSAGGYNEQYF | TGTGCCAGCAGTTTATCAGCGGGGGGTTACAATGAGCAGTACTTC | TRBD2 | few | TRBJ2-7 | TRBV12-3/TRBV12-4
CASSYGSGGPDEQYF | TGTGCCAGCAGTTACGGTTCGGGAGGGCCCGACGAGCAGTACTTC | TRBD2 | NA | TRBJ2-7 | TRBV6-5
CASSLVRGSNEQYF | TGTGCCAGCAGCTTAGTGCGGGGAAGCAACGAGCAGTACTTC | NA | NA | TRBJ2-7 | TRBV7-2
CASSQGPGQGALYGYTF | TGTGCCAGCAGCCAAGGCCCGGGACAGGGGGCTCTCTATGGCTACACCTTC | TRBD1 | NA | TRBJ1-2 | TRBV7-2
CASSVLGRPEGELFF | TGCGCCAGCAGCGTGCTTGGAAGACCGGAAGGGGAGCTGTTTTTT | NA | few | TRBJ2-2 | TRBV5-1
CASSVGQGNAETQYF | TGTGCTAGCAGCGTGGGACAGGGGAACGCAGAGACCCAGTACTTC | TRBD1 | many | TRBJ2-5 | TRBV7-7
CASSPGTGVTDTQYF | TGTGCCAGCAGTCCCGGGACAGGGGTGACAGATACGCAGTATTTT | TRBD1 | many | TRBJ2-3 | TRBV2
CASSPPGQGAFNGYTF | TGTGCCAGCTCACCACCGGGGCAGGGGGCATTTAATGGCTACACCTTC | TRBD1 | many | TRBJ1-2 | TRBV18
CASSHWTFGNGAAFF | TGTGCCAGCAGCCATTGGACATTTGGAAATGGAGCAGCTTTCTTT | NA | NA | TRBJ1-1 | TRBV5-6
CAWSVGTGEQFF | TGTGCCTGGAGTGTGGGGACCGGCGAGCAGTTCTTC | NA | many | TRBJ2-1 | TRBV30
CASSPQQGVSSYEQYF | TGTGCCAGCAGCCCACAACAGGGGGTTAGCTCCTACGAGCAGTACTTC | TRBD1 | many | TRBJ2-7 | TRBV7-2
CASSSAGQGKNIQYF | TGTGCCAGCAGCTCGGCGGGACAGGGGAAAAACATTCAGTACTTC | TRBD1 | many | TRBJ2-4 | TRBV6-5
CASSLGGQGFLEQYF | TGTGCCAGCAGCTTAGGAGGCCAAGGCTTTCTCGAGCAGTACTTC | NA | many | TRBJ2-7 | TRBV7-6
CASSFSDRRLRMNYGYTF | TGTGCCAGCAGCTTCTCAGACAGGAGACTCAGGATGAACTATGGCTACACCTTC | NA | many | TRBJ1-2 | TRBV7-2
CASRELTGGGSDEQFF | TGTGCCAGCAGAGAACTCACTGGCGGGGGGTCGGATGAGCAGTTCTTC | TRBD2 | NA | TRBJ2-1 | TRBV6-1
CASSQGQPVAENIQYF | TGTGCCAGCAGCCAGGGACAGCCCGTAGCCGAAAACATCCAGTACTTC | TRBD1 | NA | TRBJ2-7 | TRBV12-3/TRBV12-4
CASSDGGAGDTQYF | TGTGCCAGCAGCGACGGGGGGGCGGGGGATACGCAGTATTTT | TRBD2 | many | TRBJ2-3 | TRBV6-6
CASTRTAIGFSTNYGYTF | TGTGCCAGCACCCGGACAGCCATCGGATTCTCCACTAACTATGGCTACACCTTC | NA | few | TRBJ1-2 | TRBV5-6
CASRTGTTMSTDTQYF | TGTGCCAGCAGAACCGGGACTACAATGAGCACAGATACGCAGTATTTT | TRBD2 | NA | TRBJ2-3 | TRBV12-3/TRBV12-4
CASSFNREANCGYTF | TGTGCCAGCAGTTTTAACAGGGAAGCTAACTGTGGCTACACCTTC | NA | few | TRBJ1-2 | TRBV12-3/TRBV12-4
CAISVEGSNGYTF | TGTGCCATCAGTGTGGAGGGGTCCAATGGCTACACCTTC | NA | NA | TRBJ1-2 | TRBV10-3
CASSQSPGSYEQYF | TGTGCCAGCAGCCAATCACCCGGCAGCTACGAGCAGTACTTC | NA | NA | TRBJ2-7 | TRBV16
CSARDGFPMRTQPQHF | TGCAGTGCTAGAGATGGTTTCCCCATGAGGACACAGCCCCAGCATTTT | NA | NA | TRBJ1-5 | TRBV20-1
CSAARGSNTGELFF | TGCAGTGCCGCCAGGGGATCGAACACCGGGGAGCTGTTTTTT | NA | few | TRBJ2-2 | TRBV20-1
CASSPIGGAGYNEQFF | TGTGCCAGCAGCCCTATAGGGGGCGCGGGATACAATGAGCAGTTCTTC | NA | NA | TRBJ2-1 | TRBV7-3
CASKSLENTEAFF | TGTGCCAGCAAAAGTCTGGAGAACACTGAAGCTTTCTTT | NA | NA | TRBJ1-1 | TRBV6-1
CAIRTSGGASTDTQYF | TGTGCCATCAGGACTAGCGGGGGTGCTAGCACAGATACGCAGTATTTT | TRBD2 | many | TRBJ2-3 | TRBV10-3
CASSKTSGGAAEQFF | TGTGCCAGCAGCAAGACTAGCGGGGGGGCCGCTGAGCAGTTCTTC | TRBD2 | many | TRBJ2-1 | TRBV7-2
CASREVANSPLHF | TGTGCCAGCAGGGAAGTAGCCAATTCACCCCTCCACTTT | NA | NA | TRBJ1-6 | TRBV2
CTSTGQNTEAFF | TGTACCAGCACGGGACAGAATACTGAAGCTTTCTTT | TRBD1 | NA | TRBJ1-1 | TRBV7-9
CASSAMPGTNQPQHF | TGTGCCAGCAGCGCCATGCCGGGAACAAATCAGCCCCAGCATTTT | NA | few | TRBJ1-5 | TRBV11-2
CASSRVSGGTTGANVLTF | TGTGCCAGCAGCCGCGTTAGCGGGGGGACGACTGGGGCCAACGTCCTGACTTTC | TRBD2 | many | TRBJ2-6 | TRBV7-8
CASSWVDRGNTQYF | TGTGCCAGCAGCTGGGTGGATAGGGGGAATACGCAGTATTTT | NA | NA | TRBJ2-3 | TRBV5-6
CASSFRSSGNTIYF | TGTGCCAGCAGCTTCAGGAGCTCTGGAAACACCATATATTTT | NA | few | TRBJ1-3 | TRBV7-2
CASWGGPKNIQYF | TGTGCCTCCTGGGGGGGCCCGAAAAACATTCAGTACTTC | NA | many | TRBJ2-4 | TRBV25-1
CASSPPGLAAQETQYF | TGTGCCAGCTCACCTCCGGGACTAGCGGCCCAAGAGACCCAGTACTTC | TRBD2 | NA | TRBJ2-5 | TRBV18
CASSQESRVTEAFF | TGTGCCAGCAGCCAAGAATCCAGGGTCACTGAAGCTTTCTTT | NA | NA | TRBJ1-1 | TRBV3-1
CASSGGDSADTQYF | TGTGCCAGCAGTGGCGGGGATAGCGCAGATACGCAGTATTTT | NA | NA | TRBJ2-3 | TRBV6-6
CASSQAYNEQFF | TGTGCCAGCAGCCAAGCTTACAATGAGCAGTTCTTC | NA | many | TRBJ2-1 | TRBV3-1